This TCR beta chain was observed in a study of blood T cells in healthy people across ages. A second PCR, run for 7 to 11 cycles, used a sample-barcoded 5' primer plus a J-beta primer mix. Researchers report that a template-switch adaptor with 12 random nucleotides tagged each cDNA molecule. TCRdb reanalysed the 5' RACE reads using MiXCR and keeps one entry per CDR3 protein. The sample holds roughly 830,000 distinct CDR3 sequences, around 62% seen once. Notes on this clonotype: No antigen is known for it.

Caucasian, healthy and from Russia, the donors were aged between 6 and 90. The extraction recovered at least 5.5 micrograms of total RNA per sample. The CDR3 has 16 residues. V lost 5 bases, J lost 0 bases, and 15 bases lay in between. The V gene's germline CDR1 is SEHNR and CDR2 FQNEAQ (reference sequence). General study findings and limits: Bulk PBMC profiling left naive and antigen-experienced comparisons inconclusive.

This receptor was taken from a man aged 25-45 years in good health. Sequences were obtained from blood. This chain connects TRBV7-9 to TRBJ2-3, with D maybe TRBD1 (5 bases). CDR3 sequence reads: CASSPRTSSSTDTQYF. The DNA of the CDR3 is TGTGCCAGCAGCCCCCGGACAAGCAGTAGCACAGATACGCAGTATTTT.